This TCR beta chain was identified during a study of T cells expressing NK-cell markers. General study findings and limits: Evidence did not settle whether expanded NKG2C+ T cell clones targeted HCMV.

This CDR3 has 16 residues. Germline V gives CDR1 SEHNR, CDR2 FQNEAQ (reference sequence). Worth noting for this clonotype: Antigen: not known.

TCRdb re-analyzed the 5' RACE reads; it lists each CDR3 protein once, without DNA. The sample holds about 400,000 distinct CDR3 sequences. The chain carries TRBV7-9 and TRBJ2-5. This sequence was found in a woman between 45 and 60 years old in good health. Source material: blood T cells: a sorted CD56 or NKG2C T cell subset, CD4+ or CD8+ T cells, or bulk PBMC T cells (not recorded which). CDR3 region: CASSLKYRQEQETQYF.